The source of this T cell receptor beta chain is a study of diagnostic markers for celiac disease (dated by TCRdb to the early 2020s). A remark on this clonotype: Its binding antigen is unknown.

Reads for this sample came from an Illumina MiSeq. TCRdb reprocessed the reads and lists each CDR3 protein sequence as a single entry, with no DNA. This sample's clone table shows 5,500 to 7,000 distinct CDR3 sequences. Under 7% of the sample is held by the ten biggest clonotypes. The germline V gene (reference sequence) yields GTSNPN for CDR1 and SVGIG for CDR2. Taken from cysteine to phenylalanine, the CDR3 has 15 residues. No DNA has been recorded. This TCR came from a human donor. This table probably holds off-target reads from a library built for another chain. Sequenced sample: either unsorted cells or a sorted T cell fraction (not recorded which). This sequence uses TRBV30 and TRBJ2-3; TCRdb returns TRBD1, unconfirmable since there is no DNA. The CDR3 region reads CAWSDGTGRTDTQYF.